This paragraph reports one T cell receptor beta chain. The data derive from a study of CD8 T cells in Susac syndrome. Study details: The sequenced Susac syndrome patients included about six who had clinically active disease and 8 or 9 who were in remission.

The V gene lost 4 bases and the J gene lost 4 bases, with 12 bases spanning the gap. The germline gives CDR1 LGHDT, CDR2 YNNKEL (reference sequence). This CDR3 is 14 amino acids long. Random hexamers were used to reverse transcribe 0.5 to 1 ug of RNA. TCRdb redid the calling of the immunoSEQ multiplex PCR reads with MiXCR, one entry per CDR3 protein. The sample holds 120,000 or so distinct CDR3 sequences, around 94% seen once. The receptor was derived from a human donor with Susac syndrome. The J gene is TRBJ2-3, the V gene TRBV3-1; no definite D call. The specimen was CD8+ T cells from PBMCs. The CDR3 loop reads CASSRPGLADTQYF. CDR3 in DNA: TGTGCCAGCAGCCGACCGGGCCTGGCAGATACGCAGTATTTT.